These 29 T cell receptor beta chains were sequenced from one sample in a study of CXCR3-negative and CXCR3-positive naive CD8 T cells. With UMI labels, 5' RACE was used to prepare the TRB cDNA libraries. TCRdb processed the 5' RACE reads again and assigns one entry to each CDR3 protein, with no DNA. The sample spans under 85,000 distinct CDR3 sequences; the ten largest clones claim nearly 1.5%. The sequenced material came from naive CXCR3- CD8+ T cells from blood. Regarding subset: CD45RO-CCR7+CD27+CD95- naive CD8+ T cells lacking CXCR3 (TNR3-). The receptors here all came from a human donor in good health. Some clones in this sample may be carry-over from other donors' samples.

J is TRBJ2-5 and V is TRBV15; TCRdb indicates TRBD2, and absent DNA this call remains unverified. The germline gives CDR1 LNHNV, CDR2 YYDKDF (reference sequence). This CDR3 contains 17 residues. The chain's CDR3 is CATSTGTSGATKETQYF.

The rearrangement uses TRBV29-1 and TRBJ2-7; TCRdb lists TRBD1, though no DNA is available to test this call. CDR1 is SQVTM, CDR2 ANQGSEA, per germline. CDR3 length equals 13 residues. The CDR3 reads CSVAEGETYEQYF.

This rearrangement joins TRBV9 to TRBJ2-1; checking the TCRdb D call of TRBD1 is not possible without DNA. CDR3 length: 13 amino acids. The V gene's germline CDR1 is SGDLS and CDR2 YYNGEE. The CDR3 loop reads CASSPRGLNEQFF.

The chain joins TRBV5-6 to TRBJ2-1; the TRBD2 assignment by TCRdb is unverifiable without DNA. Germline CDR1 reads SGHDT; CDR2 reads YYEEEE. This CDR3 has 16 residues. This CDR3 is CASSLAGAGVNNEQFF.

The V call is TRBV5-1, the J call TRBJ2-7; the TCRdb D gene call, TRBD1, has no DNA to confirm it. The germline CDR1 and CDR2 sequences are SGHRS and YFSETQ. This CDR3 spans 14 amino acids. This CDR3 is CASSRGQVTYEQYF.

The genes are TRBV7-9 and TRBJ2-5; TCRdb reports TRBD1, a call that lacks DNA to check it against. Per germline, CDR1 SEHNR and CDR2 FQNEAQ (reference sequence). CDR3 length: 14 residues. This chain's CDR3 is CASSFGQKQETQYF.

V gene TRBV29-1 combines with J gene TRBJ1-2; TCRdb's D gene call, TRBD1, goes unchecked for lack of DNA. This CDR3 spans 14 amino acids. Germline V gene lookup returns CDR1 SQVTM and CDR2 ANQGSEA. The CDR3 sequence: CSVPRDREDYGYTF.

CDR3 loop: CSVEVGNTEAFF. The chain uses TRBV29-1 and TRBJ1-1. The CDR3 runs to 12 residues. CDR1 SQVTM and CDR2 ANQGSEA come from the germline V gene. Combining the CDR3 with reference TRBV29-1 and TRBJ1-1 gives the whole variable domain SAVISQKPSRDICQRGTSLTIQCQVDSQVTMMFWYRQQPGQSLTLIATANQGSEATYESGFVIDKFPISRPNLTFSTLTVSNMSPEDSSIYLCSVEVGNTEAFFGQGTRLTVV.

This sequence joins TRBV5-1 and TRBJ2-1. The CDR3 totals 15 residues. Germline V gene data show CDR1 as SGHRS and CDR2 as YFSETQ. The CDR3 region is CASGDPLIRVGEQFF.

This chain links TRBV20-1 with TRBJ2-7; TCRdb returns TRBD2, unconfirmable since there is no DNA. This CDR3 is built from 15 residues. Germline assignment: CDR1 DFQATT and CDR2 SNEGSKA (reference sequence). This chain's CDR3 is CSARGLAGVSYEQYF.

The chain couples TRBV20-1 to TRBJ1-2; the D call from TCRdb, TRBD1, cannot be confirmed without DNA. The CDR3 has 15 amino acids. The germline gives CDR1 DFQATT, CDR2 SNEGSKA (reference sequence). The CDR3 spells CSASRGDRYLYGYTF.

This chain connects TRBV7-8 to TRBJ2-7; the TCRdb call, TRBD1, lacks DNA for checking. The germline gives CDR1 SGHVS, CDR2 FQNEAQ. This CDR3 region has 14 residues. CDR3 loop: CASSLGMVRDEQYF.

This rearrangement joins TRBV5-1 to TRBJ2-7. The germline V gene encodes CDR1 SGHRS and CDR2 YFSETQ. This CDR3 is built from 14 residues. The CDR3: CASSGTTSSYEQYF.

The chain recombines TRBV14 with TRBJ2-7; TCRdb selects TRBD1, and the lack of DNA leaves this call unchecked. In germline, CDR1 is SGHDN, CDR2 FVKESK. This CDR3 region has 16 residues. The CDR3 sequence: CASSPTGTPGPYEQYF.

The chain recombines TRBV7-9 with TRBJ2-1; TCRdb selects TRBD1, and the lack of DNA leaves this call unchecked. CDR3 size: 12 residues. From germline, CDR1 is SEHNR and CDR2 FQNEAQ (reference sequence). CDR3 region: CASGGAGGEQFF.

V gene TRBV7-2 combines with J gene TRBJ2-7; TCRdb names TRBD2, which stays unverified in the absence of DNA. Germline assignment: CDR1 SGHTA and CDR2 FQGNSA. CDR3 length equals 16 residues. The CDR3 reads CASSLAKGLGIYEQYF.

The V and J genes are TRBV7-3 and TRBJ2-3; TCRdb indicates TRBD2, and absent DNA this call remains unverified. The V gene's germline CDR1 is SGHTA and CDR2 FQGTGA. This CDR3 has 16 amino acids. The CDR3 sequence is CASSLLAGGLVDTQYF.

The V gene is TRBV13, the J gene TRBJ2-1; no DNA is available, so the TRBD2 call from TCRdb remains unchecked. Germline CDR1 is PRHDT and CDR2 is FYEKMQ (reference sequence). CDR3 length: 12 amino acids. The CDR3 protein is CASSRLVYEQFF.

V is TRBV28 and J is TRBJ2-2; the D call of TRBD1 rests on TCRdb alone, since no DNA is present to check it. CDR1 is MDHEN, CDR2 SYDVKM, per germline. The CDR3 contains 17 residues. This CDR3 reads CASSSDRGQRITGELFF. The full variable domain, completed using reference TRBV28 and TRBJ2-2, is DVKVTQSSRYLVKRTGEKVFLECVQDMDHENMFWYRQDPGLGLRLIYFSYDVKMKEKGDIPEGYSVSREKKERFSLILESASTNQTSMYLCASSSDRGQRITGELFFGEGSRLTVL.

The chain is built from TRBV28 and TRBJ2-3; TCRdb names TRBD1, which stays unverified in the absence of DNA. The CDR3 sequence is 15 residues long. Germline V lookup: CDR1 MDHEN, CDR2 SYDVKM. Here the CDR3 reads CASSTGGDLTDTQYF.

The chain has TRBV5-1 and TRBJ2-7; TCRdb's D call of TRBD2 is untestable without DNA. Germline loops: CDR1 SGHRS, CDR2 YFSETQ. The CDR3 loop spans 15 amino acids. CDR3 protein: CASSLSGGRGYEQYF.

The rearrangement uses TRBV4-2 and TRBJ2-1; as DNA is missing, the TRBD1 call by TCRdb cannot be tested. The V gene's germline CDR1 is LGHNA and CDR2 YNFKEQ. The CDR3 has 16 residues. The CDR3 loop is CASSPSGSGEYNEQFF.

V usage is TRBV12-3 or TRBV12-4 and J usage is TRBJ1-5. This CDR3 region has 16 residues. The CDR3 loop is CASSLSQKKSNQPQHF.

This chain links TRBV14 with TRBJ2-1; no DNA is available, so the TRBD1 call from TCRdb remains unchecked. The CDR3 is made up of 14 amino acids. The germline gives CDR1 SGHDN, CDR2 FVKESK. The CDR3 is CASSQGGGGTEQFF.

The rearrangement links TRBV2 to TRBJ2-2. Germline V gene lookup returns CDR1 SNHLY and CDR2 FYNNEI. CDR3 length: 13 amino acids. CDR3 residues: CASMGSTTGELFF.

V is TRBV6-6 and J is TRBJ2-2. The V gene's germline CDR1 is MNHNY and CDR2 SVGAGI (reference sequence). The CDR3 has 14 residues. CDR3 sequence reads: CASSYTTNTGELFF.

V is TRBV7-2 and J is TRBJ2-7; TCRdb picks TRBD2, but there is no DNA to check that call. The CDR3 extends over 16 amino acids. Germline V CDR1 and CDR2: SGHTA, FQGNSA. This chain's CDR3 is CASSDPSSTSSYEQYF.

The CDR3 region is CASSPYNSDTQYF. The chain combines TRBV7-3 with TRBJ2-3. This CDR3 region has 13 residues. Germline assignment: CDR1 SGHTA and CDR2 FQGTGA.

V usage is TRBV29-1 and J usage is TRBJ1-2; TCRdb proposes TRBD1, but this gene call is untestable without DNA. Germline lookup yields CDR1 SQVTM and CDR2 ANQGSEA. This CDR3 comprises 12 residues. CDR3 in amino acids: CSVEQGYYGYTF.